The TCR beta chain described here comes from a study of technical replicates of blood from a few donors. Libraries were prepared by immunoSEQ multiplex PCR; TCRdb keeps only in-frame clonotypes and omits some of them. The table lists some 70,000 clones, 95% to 97% of them singletons. This CDR3 is 12 amino acids long. Germline CDR1 GTSNPN, CDR2 SVGIG (reference sequence). Germline trimming cut 4 bases from V and 4 bases from J; bases unmatched to any gene: 0. Sequenced material: T cells isolated from PBMCs. The rearrangement uses TRBV30 and TRBJ2-5; 10 positions match TRBD2. This clonotype was obtained from a human donor in good health. The CDR3 coding sequence is TGTGCCTGGACTAGCGGGAGAGAGACCCAGTACTTC. Its protein product is CAWTSGRETQYF.